The 14 T cell receptor beta chains below all came from one sample that was sequenced in a study of cytomegalovirus exposure and HLA in healthy donors. The PCR ran on 60 Vbeta and 13 Jbeta primers. The assay was immunoSEQ multiplex PCR, and TCRdb's table has in-frame clones only and misses some. This table has under 200,000 clones, 70% to 85% appearing once. Input material: PBMCs. These receptors were collected from a man between 35 and 55 years old in good health and CMV-seropositive.

The V and J genes are TRBV2 and TRBJ2-7, with TRBD2 matching 7 bases. The CDR3 covers 15 residues. Trimming removed 4 bases from V and 0 bases from J; junction bases left unmatched: 6. CDR1 is SNHLY and CDR2 is FYNNEI in the germline V gene. Here the CDR3 DNA reads TGTGCCAGCAGTGGTTCACTAGCGTTCTCCTACGAGCAGTACTTC. It yields the protein CASSGSLAFSYEQYF.

J is TRBJ2-3 and V is TRBV30, with D tentatively TRBD2 (6 bases). Looked up from germline, CDR1 is GTSNPN and CDR2 is SVGIG (reference sequence). This CDR3 is built from 15 residues. Trimming cost V 0 bases and J 0 bases, with 10 bases left between them. The CDR3 region is CAWSVPSDSTDTQYF. CDR3 sequence (DNA): TGTGCCTGGAGTGTACCTAGCGATAGCACAGATACGCAGTATTTT.

The rearrangement uses TRBV19 and TRBJ2-5; 12 nucleotides agree with TRBD2. CDR3 length: 16 residues. The germline V gene has CDR1 LNHDA and CDR2 SQIVND (reference sequence). V trimming: 1 base; J trimming: 3 bases; junction bases outside the gene matches: 3. The CDR3 sequence: CASSIGLAGGKETQYF. CDR3 sequence (DNA): TGTGCCAGTAGTATAGGCCTAGCGGGAGGGAAAGAGACCCAGTACTTC.

V is TRBV18 and J is TRBJ2-6, with a tentative D call TRBD2 (6 bases). V was shortened by 6 bases and J by 0 bases, with 15 bases between the two germline ends. There are 17 residues in the CDR3. CDR1 and CDR2 (germline): KGHSH, LQKENI. CDR3 coding DNA: TGTGCCAGCTCCTCGGGGACTCAGAGCTCTGGGGCCAACGTCCTGACTTTC. Translation: CASSSGTQSSGANVLTF. Supplemented by reference TRBV18 and TRBJ2-6, the full variable domain reads NAGVMQNPRHLVRRRGQEARLRCSPMKGHSHVYWYRQLPEEGLKFMVYLQKENIIDESGMPKERFSAEFPKEGPSILRIQQVVRGDSAAYFCASSSGTQSSGANVLTFGAGSRLTVL.

V usage is TRBV6-1 and J usage is TRBJ2-5; 8 positions agree with TRBD2. Near its end, the DNA agrees better with TRBJ2-7, so the J call may be wrong. CDR3 length equals 14 residues. Germline-derived CDR1 and CDR2 are MNHNS and SASEGT. The CDR3 loop reads CASRAGGLGGEQYF. CDR3 sequence (DNA): TGTGCCAGCAGGGCGGGGGGACTAGGTGGCGAGCAGTACTTC.

The chain links TRBV5-1 to TRBJ2-5, with 12 nucleotides matching TRBD2. This CDR3 has 16 residues. CDR1 is SGHRS, CDR2 YFSETQ, per germline. The trim removed 0 bases at V and 2 bases at J, leaving 2 bases unmatched. CDR3 sequence (DNA): TGCGCCAGCAGCTTGGCACTAGCGGGGGGACAAGAGACCCAGTACTTC. Its protein is CASSLALAGGQETQYF.

This chain joins TRBV7-8 and TRBJ2-1, with TRBD2 matching 10 bases. J gave up 5 bases and V 6 bases, and 4 bases lay outside the gene matches. The germline V gene encodes CDR1 SGHVS and CDR2 FQNEAQ. This CDR3 is built from 14 residues. Written as DNA, the CDR3 is TGTGCCAGCAGACCCACTAGCGGGAACAATGAGCAGTTCTTC. Encoded protein: CASRPTSGNNEQFF.

The V call is TRBV4-1, the J call TRBJ1-1; the D is unclear. Germline V CDR1 and CDR2: MGHRA, YSYEKL. V gave up 3 bases and J gave up 2 bases, with 13 bases separating them. The CDR3 runs to 15 residues. Written as DNA, the CDR3 is TGCGCCAGCAGCCAGCATGTCCTAGGTAACACTGAAGCTTTCTTT. Encoded protein: CASSQHVLGNTEAFF.

V gene TRBV28 combines with J gene TRBJ2-5; 12 bases are a match to TRBD2. The CDR3 is made up of 16 amino acids. CDR1 and CDR2 from the germline V gene are MDHEN and SYDVKM. After removal of 5 bases from V and 2 bases from J, the junction contained 6 bases not matched to a gene. Written as DNA, the CDR3 is TGTGCCAGCAGTACCGGACTAGCGGGACCTCAAGAGACCCAGTACTTC. Amino acid sequence: CASSTGLAGPQETQYF.

The V and J genes are TRBV6-5 and TRBJ2-2; D is perhaps TRBD2 (6 bases). V was trimmed by 5 bases and J by 6 bases, leaving 13 bases between them. The CDR3 loop spans 14 amino acids. Germline V gene sequence: CDR1 MNHEY, CDR2 SVGAGI. The CDR3 loop reads CASSEVWGAGELFF. In DNA form, the CDR3 reads TGTGCCAGCAGTGAAGTCTGGGGGGCCGGGGAGCTGTTTTTT.

The chain has TRBV14 and TRBJ1-1; TRBD1 agrees at 8 bases. The CDR3 length is 17 residues. V gave up 5 bases and J gave up 6 bases; unmatched junction bases: 17. CDR1 is SGHDN, CDR2 FVKESK, per germline. The CDR3 sequence: CASSLMRKRQGKAEAFF. The CDR3 DNA is TGTGCCAGCAGCTTAATGAGGAAAAGACAGGGGAAGGCTGAAGCTTTCTTT. Supplemented by reference TRBV14 and TRBJ1-1, the full variable domain reads EAGVTQFPSHSVIEKGQTVTLRCDPISGHDNLYWYRRVMGKEIKFLLHFVKESKQDESGMPNNRFLAERTGGTYSTLKVQPAELEDSGVYFCASSLMRKRQGKAEAFFGQGTRLTVV.

The table lists this clone with a few counts. The chain employs TRBV28 and TRBJ2-7; 10 bases fit TRBD2. Germline V gives CDR1 MDHEN, CDR2 SYDVKM. The CDR3 has 14 amino acids. After removal of 5 bases from V and 1 base from J, the junction contained 2 bases not matched to a gene. CDR3 sequence: CASSRTSGSYEQYF. DNA of the CDR3: TGTGCCAGCAGTAGGACTAGCGGTTCCTACGAGCAGTACTTC.

The chain employs TRBV9 and TRBJ2-7; weak D call: TRBD2 (6 bases). Per the germline V gene, CDR1 is SGDLS and CDR2 is YYNGEE. V shed 4 bases and J shed 0 bases, with 17 bases lying between them. The CDR3 consists of 16 residues. CDR3 in DNA: TGTGCCAGCAGCCCCCGGTGGGGGGTGGGCTCCTACGAGCAGTACTTC. It encodes CASSPRWGVGSYEQYF.

The rearrangement joins TRBV2 to TRBJ2-1, with TRBD2 matching 7 bases. V lost 6 bases to trimming and J lost 0 bases; unmatched junction nucleotides: 2. CDR1 SNHLY and CDR2 FYNNEI come from the germline V gene. The CDR3 covers 14 residues. CDR3 coding DNA: TGTGCCAGCAGGTTAGCGGGCTCCTACAATGAGCAGTTCTTC. Its translation: CASRLAGSYNEQFF.